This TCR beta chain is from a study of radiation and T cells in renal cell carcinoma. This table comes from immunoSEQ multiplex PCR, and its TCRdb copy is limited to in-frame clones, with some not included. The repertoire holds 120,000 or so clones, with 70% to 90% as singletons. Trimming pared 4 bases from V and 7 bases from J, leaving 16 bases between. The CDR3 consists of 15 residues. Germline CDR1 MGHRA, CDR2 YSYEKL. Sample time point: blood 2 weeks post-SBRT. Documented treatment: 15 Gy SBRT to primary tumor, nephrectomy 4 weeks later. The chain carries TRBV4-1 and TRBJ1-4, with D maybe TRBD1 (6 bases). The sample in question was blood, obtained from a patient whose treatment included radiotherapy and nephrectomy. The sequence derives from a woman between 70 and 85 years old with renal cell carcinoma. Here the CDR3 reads CASSRAPTGREKLFF. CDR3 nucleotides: TGCGCCAGCAGCCGCGCCCCTACAGGGCGTGAAAAACTGTTTTTT.